This TCR beta chain was found in a study of long-term antiretroviral therapy in people with HIV. Researchers ran immunoSEQ v3.0 at survey level. This table comes from immunoSEQ multiplex PCR, and its TCRdb copy is limited to in-frame clones, with some not included. There are about 21,000 clones in the sample; around 81% occur only once, and more than 10% lies in the top ten. The V gene lost 7 bases and the J gene lost 6 bases, with 3 bases spanning the gap. Looked up from germline, CDR1 is LNHDA and CDR2 is SQIVND (reference sequence). CDR3 size: 10 residues. This specimen consisted of unsorted PBMCs, obtained 0.1 years before starting antiretroviral therapy. The TCR originated in a man aged 40-50 years with HIV. This rearrangement joins TRBV19 to TRBJ2-2; D unclear. The CDR3 is CASKAGELFF. CDR3 coding DNA: TGTGCCAGTAAGGCCGGGGAGCTGTTTTTT.